A selection of T cell receptor beta chains follows, all from one sample in a study of T-cell memory formation after mild COVID-19. TCRdb passed the 5' RACE reads through MiXCR, listing each CDR3 protein once. The top ten clones hold roughly an eighth of a sample with hundreds of thousands of distinct CDR3 sequences, over 20% of them seen once. Sequencing used PBMCs or a T cell subset sorted from them (not recorded which). The receptors shown here come from an adult woman who had mild COVID-19 (a few samples of this study predate the infection). Cell type and time point are not known. Both conserved end residues are part of each CDR3. A D gene is named only where the DNA matches it firmly. Rows give clone size only sometimes, using once, few, many, or a class for an expanded clone.

clone size	CDR3 length	V gene	D gene	J gene	CDR3 DNA	CDR3 protein
NA	18	TRBV19	NA	TRBJ2-7	TGTGCCAGTAGTATAGATTCTGGACACCCTAGGGCCTACAATGAGCAGTACTTC	CASSIDSGHPRAYNEQYF
NA	18	TRBV12-3/TRBV12-4	TRBD1	TRBJ2-1	TGTGCCAGCAGTTTACCCCTCGGGACAGGGGCGAGGAGCGATGAGCAGTTCTTC	CASSLPLGTGARSDEQFF
NA	17	TRBV3-1	NA	TRBJ1-2	TGTGCCAGCAGCCAAGAACCCGGGGGCGGATTCGCCTATGGCTACACCTTC	CASSQEPGGGFAYGYTF
many	14	TRBV2	NA	TRBJ2-7	TGTGCCAGCAGTGAAGCGTCGGGGCCCTACGAGCAGTACTTC	CASSEASGPYEQYF
NA	18	TRBV11-2	TRBD2	TRBJ2-3	TGTGCCAGCAGCACGGGGGGACTATCGGGAGTTAGCACAGATACGCAGTATTTT	CASSTGGLSGVSTDTQYF
few	13	TRBV10-3	NA	TRBJ2-7	TGTGCCATCAGTGAGTCGGGGGGATACGAGCAGTACTTC	CAISESGGYEQYF
many	13	TRBV29-1	TRBD2	TRBJ2-5	TGCAGCGTTGCGTGGGAGGGCCCGGAGACCCAGTACTTC	CSVAWEGPETQYF
few	15	TRBV11-3	NA	TRBJ2-1	TGTGCCAGCAGCTTGCAGGGGATATTTAGCAATGAGCAGTTCTTC	CASSLQGIFSNEQFF
few	10	TRBV20-1	NA	TRBJ2-1	TGCAGTGCTAGCGTCTCGGGGCAGTTCTTC	CSASVSGQFF
NA	11	TRBV12-3/TRBV12-4	NA	TRBJ1-1	TGTGCCAGCAGTTTTGGGAATCGAGCTTTCTTT	CASSFGNRAFF
few	16	TRBV11-3	TRBD2	TRBJ2-2	TGTGCCAGCAGCCCCCGACTAGCGGCGAACACCGGGGAGCTGTTTTTT	CASSPRLAANTGELFF
NA	13	TRBV2	NA	TRBJ1-1	TGTGCCAGCAGTGAAAACACTAACACTGAAGCTTTCTTT	CASSENTNTEAFF
few	13	TRBV3-1	NA	TRBJ2-1	TGTGCCAGCAGCCAGTCCCCGGGAGATGAGCAGTTCTTC	CASSQSPGDEQFF
NA	13	TRBV6-5	TRBD2	TRBJ2-4	TGTGCCAGCAGGGGACTAGGACTCCCCATTCAGTACTTC	CASRGLGLPIQYF
few	19	TRBV4-1	NA	TRBJ2-3	TGCGCCAGCAGCCAAGACTCGACTTCATCGGGGGAAAATATAGATACGCAGTATTTT	CASSQDSTSSGENIDTQYF
few	17	TRBV6-6	TRBD2	TRBJ2-7	TGTGCCAGCAGACCGACGACCATAGCGGGGGGTTCCTACGAGCAGTACTTC	CASRPTTIAGGSYEQYF
few	14	TRBV5-6	TRBD1	TRBJ1-2	TGTGCCAGCAGCTCGGGACAGGCGGGCTATGGCTACACCTTC	CASSSGQAGYGYTF
NA	17	TRBV20-1	TRBD2	TRBJ2-7	TGCAGTGCTAGCCGCCTCTTACTAGCGGGGGTTTGGGGCGAGCAGTACTTC	CSASRLLLAGVWGEQYF
NA	13	TRBV7-2	NA	TRBJ2-5	TGTGCCAGCAGCTTAGCGGCCGATGAGACCCAGTACTTC	CASSLAADETQYF
few	15	TRBV7-9	TRBD1	TRBJ1-1	TGTGCCAGCAGCCTCCTCGGGGCAGGGGGGACTGAAGCTTTCTTT	CASSLLGAGGTEAFF
few	11	TRBV4-2	NA	TRBJ2-1	TGTGCCAGCAGCCAAGAAACTGAGCAGTTCTTC	CASSQETEQFF
NA	15	TRBV7-2	NA	TRBJ2-4	TGTGCCAGCAGCTTCACGGGGGTAGCCAAAAACATTCAGTACTTC	CASSFTGVAKNIQYF
NA	16	TRBV24-1	TRBD1	TRBJ2-1	TGTGCCACCAGTGATCCGGACAGGGATTACTACAATGAGCAGTTCTTC	CATSDPDRDYYNEQFF
NA	14	TRBV7-3	NA	TRBJ2-5	TGTGCCAGCAGCTTAACGTCAGGGGCCCAGACCCAGTACTTC	CASSLTSGAQTQYF